Given below is one TCR beta chain in context. Its cognate antigen is unknown. Other DNA sequences in this sample translate to the same CDR3. These data come from a study of cytomegalovirus exposure and HLA in healthy donors. Findings of the study overall: Whilst most TCR sequences proved rare, a subset of public TCRs occurred across many donors.

The germline CDR1 and CDR2 sequences are MNHNS and SASEGT. V lost 2 bases and J 4 bases, leaving 6 bases between the germline ends. The CDR3 sequence is 12 residues long. A multiplex PCR was run with 60 Vbeta primers and 13 Jbeta primers. Data came from immunoSEQ multiplex PCR; TCRdb stores just in-frame clones and leaves some out. The table shows approximately 120,000 clones, with nearly 70% occurring only once. The clonotype comes from a woman between 70 and 85 years old in good health and CMV-seropositive. The sample consisted of PBMCs. V and J are TRBV6-1 and TRBJ2-7; tentative D call: TRBD1 (5 bases). Written as DNA, the CDR3 is TGTGCCAGCAGTGAACAGGGATACGAGCAGTACTTC. Translation gives CASSEQGYEQYF.